Below, one T cell receptor beta chain is given with its context. Its antigen is undetermined. The data were taken from a study of lymphopenia after photon versus proton radiotherapy. Repertoires were generated with immunoSEQ multiplex PCR, while TCRdb's copy carries only in-frame clones and drops some. This table has approximately 30,000 clones, nearly 95% appearing once. Per the germline V gene, CDR1 is GTSNPN and CDR2 is SVGIG (reference sequence). The CDR3 covers 13 residues. V dropped 2 bases and J dropped 7; count of bases not matched to a gene: 6. General study findings and limits: Photon-treated patients lost naive T cells and TCR diversity; proton-treated stayed stable.

The chain carries TRBV30 and TRBJ1-1; TRBD1 matches at 8 bases. This clonotype was obtained from a woman between 45 and 60 years old with cholangiocarcinoma. Sequenced here: peripheral blood, sampled from a patient treated with photon-based radiotherapy. The CDR3 sequence is CAWSFGQGNEAFF. The CDR3 region has the DNA TGTGCCTGGAGTTTCGGACAGGGTAATGAAGCTTTCTTT.